Listed here are 31 T cell receptor beta chains from one sample, sequenced in a study of beta chain features in type 1 diabetes. Every bit of the isolated RNA underwent reverse transcription, so sequencing read expressed TCRB transcripts. The data were produced by immunoSEQ multiplex PCR, yet TCRdb's version contains in-frame clones alone and is incomplete. The data show around 99,000 clones, about two fifths seen once. Sequencing was performed on stem cell memory CD4+ T cells from blood. These receptors came from a woman aged 18-29 years in good health.

V gene TRBV7-9 combines with J gene TRBJ1-5, with no clear D. The V end was cut by 5 bases, the J end by 0 bases, with 5 bases between. This CDR3 region has 13 residues. Germline CDR1 SEHNR, CDR2 FQNEAQ (reference sequence). CDR3 sequence (DNA): TGTGCCAGCAGCCAGGATAGCAATCAGCCCCAGCATTTT. Its protein is CASSQDSNQPQHF.

The chain has TRBV5-1 and TRBJ2-1, with 8 positions matching TRBD1. V was clipped by 4 bases and J by 2 bases; unmatched bases: 14. The CDR3 sequence is 18 residues long. The germline V gene has CDR1 SGHRS and CDR2 YFSETQ. This CDR3 reads CASSGYPGQGKPYNEQFF. The CDR3 DNA reads as TGCGCCAGCAGCGGGTACCCTGGACAGGGTAAACCCTACAATGAGCAGTTCTTC.

This clone is a singleton in its sample. V gene TRBV5-1 combines with J gene TRBJ2-1; 10 nucleotides match TRBD2. V lost 4 bases and J lost 6; bases outside the gene matches: 4. Looked up from germline, CDR1 is SGHRS and CDR2 is YFSETQ. This CDR3 is 14 amino acids long. The DNA of the CDR3 is TGCGCCAGCAGCGTGGGACTAGCGATCAATGAGCAGTTCTTC. Translating gives CASSVGLAINEQFF. Looking up the rest from reference TRBV5-1 and TRBJ2-1 gives the full variable domain: KAGVTQTPRYLIKTRGQQVTLSCSPISGHRSVSWYQQTPGQGLQFLFEYFSETQRNKGNFPGRFSGRQFSNSRSEMNVSTLELGDSALYLCASSVGLAINEQFFGPGTRLTVL.

This rearrangement joins TRBV6-1 to TRBJ2-3; tentatively, D is TRBD2 (6 bases). From germline, CDR1 is MNHNS and CDR2 SASEGT. V dropped 6 bases and J dropped 5 bases, with 15 bases sitting between them. The length of the CDR3 is 14 residues. CDR3 sequence (DNA): TGTGCCAGCAGGGCTGGAGGGCCAGGAGATACGCAGTATTTT. Translating it yields CASRAGGPGDTQYF.

This rearrangement joins TRBV6-5 to TRBJ2-7; 14 positions agree with TRBD2. This CDR3 contains 14 residues. V was pared by 8 bases and J by 4 bases, with 4 bases of the junction left unmatched. Per germline, CDR1 MNHEY and CDR2 SVGAGI. This CDR3 reads CASQTSGRAYEQYF. CDR3 nucleotides: TGTGCCAGCCAGACTAGCGGGAGGGCGTACGAGCAGTACTTC.

This clone was detected a few times. CDR3: CSAGGILNTEAFF. The CDR3 DNA reads TGCAGCGCCGGAGGGATTTTGAACACTGAAGCTTTCTTT. The V and J genes are TRBV29-1 and TRBJ1-1; D is uncertain. V gave up 7 bases and J gave up 0 bases, with 12 bases separating them. The CDR3 runs to 13 residues. CDR1 is SQVTM, CDR2 ANQGSEA, per germline.

This clone was seen a handful of times. The chain has TRBV19 and TRBJ2-6; D not resolved. Trimming removed 3 bases at V and 8 bases at J, with 5 bases between. This CDR3 has 12 amino acids. Germline values: CDR1 LNHDA, CDR2 SQIVND (reference sequence). CDR3: CASSMSSNVLTF. DNA for the CDR3: TGTGCCAGTAGTATGTCGTCCAACGTCCTGACTTTC.

This clone was observed a few times. This sequence joins TRBV19 and TRBJ2-1; the D gene is possibly TRBD1 (5 bases). V lost 3 bases and J 9 bases, leaving 18 bases between the germline ends. The CDR3 totals 15 residues. Germline V gives CDR1 LNHDA, CDR2 SQIVND (reference sequence). CDR3 in DNA: TGTGCCAGTAGTATTAATGTTTGGTACGACAGTGAGCAGTTCTTC. Translated: CASSINVWYDSEQFF.

This chain uses TRBV6-1 with TRBJ2-7; the match to TRBD2 covers 11 bases. In germline, CDR1 is MNHNS, CDR2 SASEGT. V dropped 5 bases and J dropped 3; count of bases not matched to a gene: 6. This CDR3 spans 15 amino acids. The CDR3 sequence is CASSISGRGGYEQYF. The DNA of the CDR3 is TGTGCCAGCAGTATTAGCGGGAGGGGTGGCTACGAGCAGTACTTC.

V and J are TRBV28 and TRBJ2-5, with 13 bases lining up with TRBD2. CDR3 length: 15 residues. Germline CDR1 is MDHEN and CDR2 is SYDVKM. V lost 8 bases, J lost 3 bases, and 6 bases stayed unmatched. The CDR3 reads CASRGLAGDEETQYF. CDR3 bases: TGTGCCAGCCGAGGACTAGCGGGAGATGAAGAGACCCAGTACTTC.

The chain joins TRBV7-2 to TRBJ1-2; 9 bases agree with TRBD1. CDR3 length equals 14 residues. The junction had 3 bases not matched to a gene; V was cut back by 5 bases and J by 2 bases. CDR1 SGHTA and CDR2 FQGNSA come from the germline V gene. DNA for the CDR3: TGTGCCAGCAGCCGGGGACAGGGAAACTATGGCTACACCTTC. It is translated as CASSRGQGNYGYTF.

This clone was counted a few times. This chain joins TRBV28 and TRBJ2-7; 10 bases align to TRBD2. The V gene's germline CDR1 is MDHEN and CDR2 SYDVKM. V dropped 6 bases and J dropped 1; count of bases not matched to a gene: 6. The CDR3 is made up of 15 amino acids. The CDR3 region has the DNA TGTGCCAGCAGCTCAAGCGGGAGGGATTCCTACGAGCAGTACTTC. It specifies CASSSSGRDSYEQYF.

This clone has more than one count but fewer than ten. This chain uses TRBV7-3 with TRBJ2-2, with a possible D match to TRBD2 (6 bases). CDR3 length: 16 amino acids. Trimming shortened V by 1 base and J by 7 bases, and 16 bases separated the two germline ends. Germline loops: CDR1 SGHTA, CDR2 FQGTGA. The CDR3 protein is CASSLIWASANGELFF. The CDR3 coding sequence is TGTGCCAGCAGCTTAATCTGGGCTAGCGCGAACGGGGAGCTGTTTTTT.

The gene calls are TRBV4-2 and TRBJ2-3; the match to TRBD2 covers 8 bases. The CDR3 totals 17 residues. The germline V gene encodes CDR1 LGHNA and CDR2 YNFKEQ. Trimming took 1 base from V and 4 from J; bases not matched to a gene: 10. CDR3 in DNA: TGTGCCAGCAGCCAAGCGGGAGGGTTCCGTGGTGCAGATACGCAGTATTTT. Residues: CASSQAGGFRGADTQYF.

This clone appeared a few times. V gene TRBV28 combines with J gene TRBJ1-2, with unresolved D. CDR1 and CDR2 (germline): MDHEN, SYDVKM. The CDR3 consists of 12 residues. V lost 4 bases and J lost 6, with 9 bases in between. The CDR3 coding sequence is TGTGCCAGCAGTTCTCCCCTCCATGGCTACACCTTC. Its translation: CASSSPLHGYTF.

The chain couples TRBV19 to TRBJ1-2; D is possibly TRBD1 (6 bases). Germline CDR1 is LNHDA and CDR2 is SQIVND (reference sequence). Trimming shortened V by 2 bases and J by 1 base, and 8 bases separated the two germline ends. The CDR3 runs 14 residues. CDR3 sequence reads: CASSITGINYGYTF. The CDR3, as DNA: TGTGCCAGTAGTATAACAGGGATTAACTATGGCTACACCTTC.

The V call is TRBV5-1, the J call TRBJ1-1, with a possible D match to TRBD1 (5 bases). This CDR3 has 13 residues. V was shortened by 4 bases and J by 2 bases, with 9 bases between the two germline ends. The germline V gene has CDR1 SGHRS and CDR2 YFSETQ. CDR3 loop: CASSAGFNTEAFF. The CDR3, as DNA: TGCGCCAGCAGCGCAGGGTTTAACACTGAAGCTTTCTTT.

This clone has only a few counts. The rearrangement links TRBV7-9 to TRBJ1-1, with D possibly TRBD1 on 5 matching bases. CDR1 SEHNR and CDR2 FQNEAQ come from the germline V gene (reference sequence). The V end was cut by 2 bases, the J end by 10 bases, with 14 bases between. The CDR3 runs 13 residues. Here the CDR3 DNA reads TGTGCCAGCAGCTTAAGTTCGGGGGTTGGAGCTTTCTTT. Translating gives CASSLSSGVGAFF.

V is TRBV19 and J is TRBJ1-6, with D maybe TRBD1 (6 bases). Trimming shortened V by 8 bases and J by 6 bases, and 14 bases separated the two germline ends. Germline CDR1 LNHDA, CDR2 SQIVND (reference sequence). This CDR3 has 14 amino acids. The CDR3 coding sequence is TGTGCCAGTCGAGGGACACCTACTAATTCACCCCTCCACTTT. Encoded protein: CASRGTPTNSPLHF.

This clone was seen a handful of times. DNA for the CDR3: TGTGCCAGTAGTATAGAGGGAGGCAACGCCATCTACGAGCAGTACTTC. Translating gives CASSIEGGNAIYEQYF. V usage is TRBV19 and J usage is TRBJ2-7, with D maybe TRBD2 (6 bases). This CDR3 contains 16 residues. Trimming took off 0 bases at V and 3 bases at J, with 15 bases between the two ends. Per the germline V gene, CDR1 is LNHDA and CDR2 is SQIVND (reference sequence).

The chain uses TRBV7-9 and TRBJ1-3; D gene ambiguous. The CDR3 has 17 residues. The germline gives CDR1 SEHNR, CDR2 FQNEAQ (reference sequence). V lost 8 bases, J lost 0 bases, and 20 bases lay in between. The CDR3 here is CASGERQSALSGNTIYF. CDR3 DNA: TGTGCCAGCGGAGAGCGGCAGTCAGCACTCTCTGGAAACACCATATATTTT.

This chain joins TRBV4-1 and TRBJ1-5; the match to TRBD1 covers 8 bases. CDR1 MGHRA and CDR2 YSYEKL come from the germline V gene. The J segment lost 7 bases and the V segment lost 6 bases, leaving 8 bases of the junction unmatched. This CDR3 has 14 residues. The CDR3 loop is CASSPGQGRQPQHF. The CDR3 nucleotides read TGCGCCAGCAGTCCTGGACAGGGCCGCCAGCCCCAGCATTTT.

This clone has a handful of counts. This chain links TRBV29-1 with TRBJ2-5, with 8 bases lining up with TRBD1. Trimming at V came to 2 bases and at J to 4 bases, leaving 3 bases not matched to a gene. The CDR3 is made up of 13 amino acids. Germline V gene sequence: CDR1 SQVTM, CDR2 ANQGSEA. The CDR3: CSVESDRVETQYF. The CDR3 nucleotides read TGCAGCGTTGAATCGGACAGGGTAGAGACCCAGTACTTC.

The chain employs TRBV14 and TRBJ2-1; TRBD2 matches 13 bases. Trimming removed 5 bases from V and 10 bases from J; junction bases left unmatched: 8. Germline V CDR1 and CDR2: SGHDN, FVKESK. CDR3 length: 15 residues. CDR3 residues: CASSKITSGRAEQFF. The CDR3 coding sequence is TGTGCCAGCAGCAAGATAACTAGCGGGAGGGCCGAGCAGTTCTTC.

The chain links TRBV7-9 to TRBJ2-7, with 11 bases lining up with TRBD2. This CDR3 contains 17 residues. J gave up 2 bases and V 4 bases, and 10 bases lay outside the gene matches. In germline, CDR1 is SEHNR, CDR2 FQNEAQ (reference sequence). CDR3: CASSSLPLAGVTYEQYF. The CDR3 nucleotides are TGTGCCAGCAGCTCACTACCACTAGCGGGAGTTACCTACGAGCAGTACTTC.

This chain joins TRBV4-3 and TRBJ1-6; D is possibly TRBD1 (6 bases). From germline, CDR1 is LGHNA and CDR2 YSLEER. V lost 0 bases and J lost 6, with 15 bases in between. The CDR3 covers 17 residues. DNA for the CDR3: TGCGCCAGCAGCCAAGATAGCCCCGGGACACGTAATTCACCCCTCCACTTT. As protein: CASSQDSPGTRNSPLHF.

The chain is built from TRBV18 and TRBJ1-3, with 7 bases identical to TRBD1. V trimming: 6 bases; J trimming: 6 bases; junction bases outside the gene matches: 5. Germline loops: CDR1 KGHSH, CDR2 LQKENI. There are 13 residues in the CDR3. DNA for the CDR3: TGTGCCAGCTCGCCGACAGGGATAAACACCATATATTTT. It is translated as CASSPTGINTIYF. Full variable domain (missing parts from reference TRBV18 and TRBJ1-3): NAGVMQNPRHLVRRRGQEARLRCSPMKGHSHVYWYRQLPEEGLKFMVYLQKENIIDESGMPKERFSAEFPKEGPSILRIQQVVRGDSAAYFCASSPTGINTIYFGEGSWLTVV.

This clone has just a few counts. This chain links TRBV19 with TRBJ1-2; perhaps TRBD1 as D (5 bases). The CDR3 length is 15 residues. Germline loops: CDR1 LNHDA, CDR2 SQIVND (reference sequence). Trimming cost V 4 bases and J 7 bases, with 19 bases left between them. CDR3 loop: CASSNGHRLRRGYTF. In nucleotides, the CDR3 is TGTGCCAGTAGTAATGGACACAGGTTGAGACGTGGCTACACCTTC.

J is TRBJ1-2 and V is TRBV7-2, with D unclear. Germline loops: CDR1 SGHTA, CDR2 FQGNSA. With 3 bases removed from V and 3 bases from J, the gap between germline ends came to 8 bases. The CDR3 sequence is 13 residues long. The CDR3 reads CASSLWRDYGYTF. CDR3 coding DNA: TGTGCCAGCAGCTTGTGGCGGGACTATGGCTACACCTTC.

CDR3 DNA sequence: TGCGCCAGCAGCCAAGGGACTAGCGGGAGTGGTGAGCAGTTCTTC. Its translation is CASSQGTSGSGEQFF. The chain uses TRBV4-1 and TRBJ2-1; 13 nucleotides line up with TRBD2. Germline V gene lookup returns CDR1 MGHRA and CDR2 YSYEKL. With V trimmed by 1 base and J by 9 bases, 3 bases remained unmatched. The CDR3 covers 15 residues.

The chain couples TRBV29-1 to TRBJ2-3; 7 bases map to TRBD1. The junction had 7 bases not matched to a gene; V was cut back by 5 bases and J by 2 bases. Germline V lookup: CDR1 SQVTM, CDR2 ANQGSEA. The CDR3 is 14 residues long. The DNA for the CDR3 is TGCAGCGTTAAAGGGGGCATTAACACAGATACGCAGTATTTT. Its protein product is CSVKGGINTDTQYF.